The 27 T cell receptor beta chains in this list originate from one sample, sequenced in a study of T cell repertoires in cytomegalovirus infection. Using its own MiXCR run on the reads, TCRdb lists one record per CDR3 protein. The data show 50,000 to 65,000 distinct CDR3 sequences, about a fifth seen once. These receptors have no known antigen. The specimen comprised CD8+ T cells from cultured PBMCs, sampled from culture after CMV antigen stimulation. These TCRs come from a human donor in good health (CMV status not recorded). Some clones in this sample may be carry-over from other donors' samples.

The chain combines TRBV9 with TRBJ1-2, with D unclear. Trimming took 4 bases from V and 5 from J, leaving 12 bases between them. From germline, CDR1 is SGDLS and CDR2 YYNGEE. This CDR3 is built from 13 residues. The CDR3 DNA reads as TGTGCCAGCAGCTCCCCGTCTATATATGGCTACACCTTC. This sequence encodes CASSSPSIYGYTF.

In regard to this clonotype: The junction shows a germline mismatch at one end, possibly a read error. The DNA for the CDR3 is TGTGCCAGCAGCTCCCGATTCGAGGGGGCCTTTTTC. This translates into CASSSRFEGAFF. This chain joins TRBV7-9 and TRBJ2-1; the match to TRBD1 covers 7 bases. Germline V gene data show CDR1 as SEHNR and CDR2 as FQNEAQ (reference sequence). The CDR3 covers 12 residues.

The sample holds a few counts of this clonotype. V is TRBV6-5 and J is TRBJ1-5; tentative D call: TRBD1 (6 bases). Germline V gene sequence: CDR1 MNHEY, CDR2 SVGAGI. This CDR3 spans 14 amino acids. V was pared by 6 bases and J by 5 bases, with 14 bases between. CDR3 amino acids: CASSLGGEYQPQHF. CDR3 DNA sequence: TGTGCCAGCAGCCTAGGGGGGGAATATCAGCCCCAGCATTTT.

This clonotype was seen ten or more times. J is TRBJ2-1 and V is TRBV7-2; 10 nucleotides align to TRBD1. Germline CDR1 is SGHTA and CDR2 is FQGNSA. The CDR3 spans 14 residues. The V gene end was trimmed by 8 bases and the J gene end by 6 bases; junction bases not matched to a gene: 7. This CDR3 reads CASLRQGAGNEQFF. In DNA, the CDR3 is TGTGCCAGCCTAAGACAGGGGGCTGGCAATGAGCAGTTCTTC.

The chain joins TRBV7-6 to TRBJ2-2; D might be TRBD2 (6 bases). V dropped 6 bases and J dropped 6 bases, with 17 bases sitting between them. This CDR3 is 15 amino acids long. Per germline, CDR1 SGHVS and CDR2 FNYEAQ. The CDR3 region has the DNA TGTGCCAGCAGTTGGACTAACGGGGCGTCCGGGGAGCTGTTTTTT. This codes for CASSWTNGASGELFF.

CDR3 in DNA: TGTGCAGGGGGAAGGGGCTACAATGAGCAGTTCTTC. It codes for CAGGRGYNEQFF. The chain carries TRBV12-3 or TRBV12-4 and TRBJ2-1, with D perhaps TRBD1 (6 bases). This CDR3 has 12 amino acids.

This clonotype was picked up a small number of times. This rearrangement joins TRBV6-5 to TRBJ2-2; TRBD1 aligns across 10 bases. CDR3 length: 16 residues. Trimming removed 6 bases from V and 4 bases from J; junction bases left unmatched: 8. The germline gives CDR1 MNHEY, CDR2 SVGAGI. The CDR3 nucleotides read TGTGCCAGCAGGGATTTAGACAGGGGGCTCACCGGGGAGCTGTTTTTT. It yields the protein CASRDLDRGLTGELFF.

As regards this clonotype: A much larger clone lies a single base off, so this may be a read error. The gene calls are TRBV28 and TRBJ1-5, with D possibly being TRBD1 (5 bases). Trimming pared 3 bases from V and 7 bases from J, leaving 13 bases between. Germline lookup yields CDR1 MDHEN and CDR2 SYDVKM. This CDR3 comprises 14 residues. CDR3 protein: CASSFLRGGQPQHF. The CDR3 DNA reads as TGTGCCAGCAGTTTTCTAAGGGGTGGACAGCCCCAGCATTTT.

The chain couples TRBV12-3 or TRBV12-4 to TRBJ2-7; D call uncertain. There are 14 residues in the CDR3. The V gene lost 0 bases and the J gene lost 0 bases, with 6 bases spanning the gap. CDR3 DNA: TGTGCCAGCAGTTTAGCTGGGCTCTCCTACGAGCAGTACTTC. Residues: CASSLAGLSYEQYF.

This clonotype was seen a few times. This chain connects TRBV11-2 to TRBJ2-3; D remains ambiguous. The length of the CDR3 is 13 residues. The ends were cut back, 5 bases at V and 3 bases at J, with 9 bases in the middle. CDR1 is SGHAT, CDR2 FQNNGV, per germline. Here the CDR3 DNA reads TGTGCCAGCAGCCCCGTCCGGACAGATACGCAGTATTTT. Amino acid sequence: CASSPVRTDTQYF.

The chain couples TRBV29-1 to TRBJ2-1; 8 bases are a match to TRBD1. In germline, CDR1 is SQVTM, CDR2 ANQGSEA. V dropped 3 bases and J dropped 0; count of bases not matched to a gene: 7. The CDR3 is 16 residues long. The CDR3 sequence: CSVERGQGSSYNEQFF. CDR3 coding DNA: TGCAGCGTTGAGCGAGGACAGGGAAGCTCCTACAATGAGCAGTTCTTC.

A few counts support this clonotype. The chain employs TRBV7-2 and TRBJ2-1; TRBD1 aligns across 7 bases. This CDR3 contains 15 residues. Germline values: CDR1 SGHTA, CDR2 FQGNSA. The J segment lost 6 bases and the V segment lost 9 bases, leaving 14 bases of the junction unmatched. The CDR3 is CASSTPRTGINEQFF. Written as DNA, the CDR3 is TGTGCCAGTAGCACCCCTCGGACAGGCATCAATGAGCAGTTCTTC.

This clonotype came up a few times. The gene calls are TRBV11-3 and TRBJ2-1, with TRBD2 identical over 12 bases. Germline values: CDR1 SGHNT, CDR2 YENEEA. Trimming cost V 5 bases and J 3 bases; bases outside gene matches: 2. This CDR3 has 15 amino acids. The CDR3 spells CASSTSGRFYNEQFF. CDR3 coding DNA: TGTGCCAGCAGCACTAGCGGGAGGTTCTACAATGAGCAGTTCTTC.

The chain links TRBV7-2 to TRBJ2-7; D is possibly TRBD2 (5 bases). This CDR3 has 14 amino acids. Trimming took 0 bases from V and 7 from J, leaving 13 bases between them. Germline values: CDR1 SGHTA, CDR2 FQGNSA. As DNA, the CDR3 is TGTGCCAGCAGCTTAGCGGGAGCTGTGAGGGAGCAGTACTTC. This translates into CASSLAGAVREQYF.

The J gene is TRBJ2-2, the V gene TRBV19; 8 bases line up with TRBD1. The V and J ends lost 5 bases and 4 bases, in that order; junction bases with no gene match: 6. Per the germline V gene, CDR1 is LNHDA and CDR2 is SQIVND (reference sequence). The CDR3 contains 15 residues. This CDR3 is CASSPLDRVTGELFF. In DNA form, the CDR3 reads TGTGCCAGTAGTCCCCTGGACAGGGTCACCGGGGAGCTGTTTTTT.

This clonotype was recorded a few times. The rearrangement joins TRBV7-2 to TRBJ2-1; a possible D gene is TRBD2 (6 bases). The CDR3 contains 16 residues. Trimming pared 1 base from V and 0 bases from J, leaving 10 bases between. Germline assignment: CDR1 SGHTA and CDR2 FQGNSA. CDR3 sequence reads: CASSLGTTSSYNEQFF. The CDR3 DNA is TGTGCCAGCAGCTTAGGGACTACAAGCTCCTACAATGAGCAGTTCTTC. Looking up the rest from reference TRBV7-2 and TRBJ2-1 gives the full variable domain: GAGVSQSPSNKVTEKGKDVELRCDPISGHTALYWYRQSLGQGLEFLIYFQGNSAPDKSGLPSDRFSAERTGGSVSTLTIQRTQQEDSAVYLCASSLGTTSSYNEQFFGPGTRLTVL.

The table lists this clonotype with a few counts. CDR3 loop: CASSQGGPGELFF. The CDR3 region has the DNA TGTGCCAGCAGCCAAGGGGGTCCGGGGGAGCTGTTTTTT. V is TRBV12-3 or TRBV12-4 and J is TRBJ2-2; the D gene is possibly TRBD1 (6 bases). V lost 6 bases to trimming and J lost 8 bases, with 13 bases between them. The CDR3 is 13 residues long.

This clonotype was counted a few times. The CDR3 reads CASSQQNTEAFF. DNA of the CDR3: TGTGCCAGCAGCCAACAGAACACTGAAGCTTTCTTT. The rearrangement uses TRBV7-2 and TRBJ1-1; unclear D gene. Trimming removed 5 bases from V and 1 base from J, with 5 bases in between. Per the germline V gene, CDR1 is SGHTA and CDR2 is FQGNSA. CDR3 size: 12 residues.

The gene calls are TRBV19 and TRBJ1-1; TRBD1 is a possible D gene (5 bases). Germline lookup yields CDR1 LNHDA and CDR2 SQIVND (reference sequence). The CDR3 loop spans 14 amino acids. V lost 5 bases and J lost 0, with 10 bases in between. In nucleotides, the CDR3 is TGTGCCAGTAGTGAAGAGGGGCTGAACACTGAAGCTTTCTTT. This encodes CASSEEGLNTEAFF. The full variable domain, in which reference TRBV19 and TRBJ1-1 provide the parts outside the CDR3, is DGGITQSPKYLFRKEGQNVTLSCEQNLNHDAMYWYRQDPGQGLRLIYYSQIVNDFQKGDIAEGYSVSREKKESFPLTVTSAQKNPTAFYLCASSEEGLNTEAFFGQGTRLTVV.

The chain employs TRBV6-2 or TRBV6-3 and TRBJ1-5; D unclear. V lost 0 bases to trimming and J lost 4 bases, with 16 bases between them. This CDR3 spans 17 amino acids. CDR1 and CDR2 from the germline V gene are MNHEY and SVGEGT. DNA for the CDR3: TGTGCCAGCAGTTACTCGAAAAGTGGGTGGAAGAATCAGCCCCAGCATTTT. Amino acid sequence: CASSYSKSGWKNQPQHF.

The table lists this clonotype with many counts. V and J are TRBV7-2 and TRBJ1-1, with 10 bases aligning to TRBD1. CDR1 SGHTA and CDR2 FQGNSA come from the germline V gene. The CDR3 has 17 residues. V shed 2 bases and J 6 bases; nucleotides not matched to a gene: 12. The chain's CDR3 is CASSLTRTGGRLAEAFF. The CDR3 DNA sequence: TGTGCCAGCAGCTTAACCAGGACAGGGGGTAGACTCGCTGAAGCTTTCTTT.

This chain joins TRBV12-3 or TRBV12-4 and TRBJ2-3; no clear D gene. Trimming removed 3 bases from V and 2 bases from J, with 3 bases in between. This CDR3 comprises 12 residues. The CDR3 here is CASSFPTDTQYF. CDR3 nucleotides: TGTGCCAGCAGTTTCCCCACAGATACGCAGTATTTT.

This clonotype turned up a few times. The V gene is TRBV7-8, the J gene TRBJ2-7; possibly TRBD1 for D (6 bases). The CDR3 covers 17 residues. Germline V CDR1 and CDR2: SGHVS, FQNEAQ. Trimming cost V 5 bases and J 0 bases, with 20 bases left between them. CDR3 coding DNA: TGTGCCAGCAGCCCAAGGAGACGGGGACACCTCTCCTACGAGCAGTACTTC. It codes for CASSPRRRGHLSYEQYF.

This clonotype was picked up a small number of times. This sequence joins TRBV28 and TRBJ2-6; D remains unclear. CDR1 is MDHEN and CDR2 is SYDVKM in the germline V gene. The V and J ends lost 3 bases and 0 bases respectively, with 12 bases between them. This CDR3 spans 17 amino acids. The CDR3 here is CASSFGVVGSGANVLTF. The CDR3 DNA reads TGTGCCAGCAGTTTCGGTGTAGTGGGCTCTGGGGCCAACGTCCTGACTTTC. Full variable domain (rest looked up from reference TRBV28 and TRBJ2-6): DVKVTQSSRYLVKRTGEKVFLECVQDMDHENMFWYRQDPGLGLRLIYFSYDVKMKEKGDIPEGYSVSREKKERFSLILESASTNQTSMYLCASSFGVVGSGANVLTFGAGSRLTVL.

This clonotype was seen a few times. V is TRBV28 and J is TRBJ1-5; perhaps TRBD1 as D (5 bases). Per the germline V gene, CDR1 is MDHEN and CDR2 is SYDVKM. The CDR3 is made up of 13 amino acids. V lost 4 bases, J lost 4 bases, and 8 bases lay in between. CDR3 sequence reads: CASSYWGNQPQHF. In nucleotides, the CDR3 is TGTGCCAGCAGTTACTGGGGGAATCAGCCCCAGCATTTT.

This clonotype was counted only a few times. V gene TRBV7-8 combines with J gene TRBJ2-3; D is unresolved. Germline V gene sequence: CDR1 SGHVS, CDR2 FQNEAQ. V lost 3 bases and J 4 bases, leaving 11 bases between the germline ends. This CDR3 spans 14 amino acids. CDR3 amino acids: CASSLLGWADTQYF. In DNA, the CDR3 is TGTGCCAGCAGCTTGTTAGGGTGGGCAGATACGCAGTATTTT.

The count of this clonotype is one. This rearrangement joins TRBV11-2 to TRBJ2-3, with TRBD1 matching over 8 bases. This CDR3 contains 15 residues. Looked up from germline, CDR1 is SGHAT and CDR2 is FQNNGV. The ends lost 1 base at V and 0 bases at J; junction bases unmatched: 0. This CDR3 is CASSLGDRSTDTQYF. The CDR3 region has the DNA TGTGCCAGCAGCTTAGGGGACAGGAGCACAGATACGCAGTATTTT. The complete variable domain, with remaining parts taken from reference TRBV11-2 and TRBJ2-3, reads EAGVAQSPRYKIIEKRQSVAFWCNPISGHATLYWYQQILGQGPKLLIQFQNNGVVDDSQLPKDRFSAERLKGVDSTLKIQPAKLEDSAVYLCASSLGDRSTDTQYFGPGTRLTVL.